This T cell receptor beta chain was observed in a study of OX40 agonist ivuxolimab in advanced cancers. The germline gives CDR1 SNHLY, CDR2 FYNNEI. The CDR3 extends over 12 amino acids. With V trimmed by 6 bases and J by 7 bases, 5 bases remained unmatched. This clone was found a few times. What it binds is unknown. Study observations and caveats: Clonal expansion by week 6 occurred in CD4+ and CD8+ blood T cells (at 0.1 to 3.0 mg/kg). More expanded clones were found, on average, in CD8+ than in CD4+ T cells.

Using immunoSEQ multiplex PCR, the repertoire was profiled, and TCRdb retains in-frame clones only, with some absent. The profile shows about 36,000 clones, 74% of them singletons. This material consisted of CD4+ or CD8+ T cells sorted from blood, taken in a trial of the OX40 agonist ivuxolimab. This TCR was recovered from an adult with an advanced solid tumor such as melanoma, head and neck, liver or kidney cancer. The chain is built from TRBV2 and TRBJ1-1; TRBD1 aligns across 7 bases. CDR3 in amino acids: CASRQGRGEAFF. CDR3 DNA: TGTGCCAGCAGACAGGGGCGCGGTGAAGCTTTCTTT.